Listed below are T cell receptor beta chains from one sample, sequenced in a study of OX40 agonist ivuxolimab in advanced cancers. Clones were read by immunoSEQ multiplex PCR, and TCRdb kept only the in-frame ones, dropping some. In the table there are fewer than 65,000 clones, approximately 89% of which are singletons. The starting material was CD4+ or CD8+ T cells sorted from blood, obtained in a trial of the OX40 agonist ivuxolimab. Receptors were obtained from an adult with an advanced solid tumor such as melanoma, head and neck, liver or kidney cancer. The CDR3 runs from the conserved cysteine through the conserved F or W. The order of the fields is J gene, D gene, V gene, CDR3 protein. D genes are given only for firm matches.

TRBJ2-1	TRBD2	TRBV9	CASSDGGSSYNEQFF
TRBJ2-6	TRBD2	TRBV10-3	CAISESTSARTNVLTF
TRBJ2-3	TRBD2	TRBV7-7	CASSPGTSRTDTQYF
TRBJ1-1	.	TRBV11-3	CASSLDHKGNTEAFF
TRBJ1-5	.	TRBV7-6	CASSPHPNQPQHF
TRBJ2-2	.	TRBV11-3	CASSKGGQENTGELFF
TRBJ1-1	.	TRBV9	CASSVDPVNTEAFF
TRBJ2-7	TRBD1	TRBV28	CASIGTGGSYEQYF
TRBJ1-5	TRBD1	TRBV28	CASSLHSLRDRVGSNQPQHF
TRBJ1-2	.	TRBV7-2	CASSLEPGLNYGYTF
TRBJ1-5	.	TRBV28	CATTSPHQPQHF
TRBJ1-1	.	TRBV28	CASSPGVGITEAFF
TRBJ2-1	TRBD2	TRBV7-2	CASSLVREVKEQFF
TRBJ1-2	.	TRBV6-4	CASSDSQGVYGYTF
TRBJ2-7	TRBD2	TRBV11-2	CASSLGLADYEQYF
TRBJ1-4	.	TRBV4-3	CASSQDLQGGEKLFF
TRBJ2-2	.	TRBV19	CASSILVSGTGELFF
TRBJ2-1	.	TRBV19	CASSSGTKQFF
TRBJ2-2	TRBD2	TRBV10-3	CAISETLAGDTGELFF
TRBJ2-7	.	TRBV18	CASSPRFQVVYEQYF
TRBJ2-7	.	TRBV7-2	CASSYSNNEQYF
TRBJ1-2	.	TRBV10-3	CAISDSSYSLHTF
TRBJ2-1	.	TRBV7-8	CASSHHGGSSYNEQFF
TRBJ2-7	.	TRBV28	CASSLTGLAAYEQYF
TRBJ1-5	.	TRBV7-8	CASSLAMGIGNQPQHF
TRBJ2-2	.	TRBV5-1	CASSTLPGPGGELFF
TRBJ2-7	.	TRBV21-1	CASSSRVGYEQYF
TRBJ2-7	.	TRBV10-1	CASSESRGFYEQYF
TRBJ2-2	TRBD2	TRBV27	CASSFLLGSTSAAGELFF
TRBJ2-5	.	TRBV7-2	CASSLATETQYF
TRBJ2-1	.	TRBV5-1	CASSLGVDNEQFF
TRBJ2-3	.	TRBV7-9	CASSLGPSSQYF